Listed here are 31 T cell receptor beta chains from one sample, sequenced in a study of T cells in Graves' hyperthyroidism and ophthalmopathy. The TCR beta CDR3 regions underwent amplification using RNA transcripts as the source. The study used the HTBI primer set for a first-round RT-PCR of the TCR CDR3. MiXCR was run by TCRdb on the multiplex PCR reads, yielding one entry per CDR3 protein. The table shows about 460,000 distinct CDR3 sequences, with about 20% occurring only once. Sequenced: blood. These receptors came from a woman aged 70-85 years with Graves' ophthalmopathy.

This chain joins TRBV6-1 and TRBJ1-1, with D perhaps TRBD1 (5 bases). V lost 8 bases and J lost 2, with 12 bases in between. CDR1 is MNHNS, CDR2 SASEGT, per germline. This CDR3 has 13 amino acids. The CDR3 protein is CASWLGPNTEAFF. The CDR3 bases are TGTGCCAGCTGGTTGGGACCTAACACTGAAGCTTTCTTT.

The rearrangement uses TRBV29-1 and TRBJ1-1; D possibly corresponds to TRBD1 (6 bases). Germline lookup yields CDR1 SQVTM and CDR2 ANQGSEA. The germline V and J ends were trimmed by 4 bases and 0 bases, with 15 bases remaining between them. The CDR3 contains 15 residues. CDR3 in amino acids: CSVARGHGMNTEAFF. As DNA, the CDR3 is TGCAGCGTTGCCAGGGGTCATGGCATGAACACTGAAGCTTTCTTT.

This clonotype showed up many times. The chain has TRBV12-3 or TRBV12-4 and TRBJ1-1; TRBD1 matches at 8 bases. The CDR3 length is 15 residues. The V gene end was trimmed by 5 bases and the J gene end by 1 base; junction bases not matched to a gene: 6. The CDR3 is CASSPTGQENTEAFF. The CDR3 DNA reads TGTGCCAGCAGTCCCACGGGACAGGAGAACACTGAAGCTTTCTTT.

This clonotype was seen repeatedly, ten times or more. The rearrangement uses TRBV7-2 and TRBJ1-2; D might be TRBD1 (5 bases). This CDR3 contains 14 residues. The germline gives CDR1 SGHTA, CDR2 FQGNSA. Trimming removed 1 base from V and 4 bases from J, with 10 bases in between. The CDR3 is CASSLDSGGYGYTF. The CDR3 bases are TGTGCCAGCAGCTTAGATTCGGGGGGCTATGGCTACACCTTC.

This clonotype has just one count. It may be a read error: a sequence one base away is much more abundant. This chain links TRBV12-3 or TRBV12-4 with TRBJ2-7; D is unclear. CDR3 length: 12 residues. The V end was cut by 6 bases, the J end by 5 bases, with 11 bases between. CDR3: CASSRPPNEQYF. CDR3 sequence (DNA): TGTGCCAGCAGCCGCCCGCCCAACGAGCAGTACTTC.

CDR3 residues: CASSLRTGIGNTIYF. The DNA for the CDR3 is TGTGCCAGCAGCCTAAGGACAGGGATCGGAAACACCATATATTTT. V gene TRBV3-1 combines with J gene TRBJ1-3; 8 bases line up with TRBD1. J gave up 4 bases and V 4 bases, and 6 bases lay outside the gene matches. CDR1 is LGHDT, CDR2 YNNKEL, per germline (reference sequence). There are 15 residues in the CDR3.

The rearrangement uses TRBV10-3 and TRBJ2-1, with D possibly TRBD1 on 6 matching bases. The CDR3 sequence is 16 residues long. Trimming cost V 0 bases and J 2 bases, with 11 bases left between them. CDR1 is ENHRY, CDR2 SYGVKD, per germline. CDR3 DNA sequence: TGTGCCATCAGTGAGTCCGCCGGGACAACCTACAATGAGCAGTTCTTC. Residues: CAISESAGTTYNEQFF.

This clonotype came up many times. The V and J genes are TRBV6-1 and TRBJ2-5; D is uncertain. The CDR3 is made up of 16 amino acids. CDR1 and CDR2 from the germline V gene are MNHNS and SASEGT. Trimming shortened V by 5 bases and J by 2 bases, and 18 bases separated the two germline ends. The CDR3 region has the DNA TGTGCCAGCAGTTCAATCATTGGGGTTTATCAAGAGACCCAGTACTTC. This sequence encodes CASSSIIGVYQETQYF.

The chain recombines TRBV10-2 with TRBJ1-2; the match to TRBD1 covers 9 bases. The CDR3 totals 15 residues. The germline V gene encodes CDR1 WSHSY and CDR2 SAAADI. V trimming: 0 bases; J trimming: 8 bases; junction bases outside the gene matches: 7. CDR3 coding DNA: TGCGCCAGCAGTGAGTCCCGAGGGACAGGGATCGGCTACACCTTC. Protein product: CASSESRGTGIGYTF.

This clonotype was picked up many times. The rearrangement joins TRBV3-1 to TRBJ2-7; possibly TRBD2 for D (5 bases). Looked up from germline, CDR1 is LGHDT and CDR2 is YNNKEL (reference sequence). The CDR3 consists of 11 residues. The V gene lost 5 bases and the J gene lost 6 bases, with 8 bases spanning the gap. CDR3 sequence reads: CASSKGGEQYF. The CDR3 bases are TGTGCCAGCAGCAAAGGAGGCGAGCAGTACTTC.

This clonotype was found many times. V usage is TRBV19 and J usage is TRBJ1-1; possibly TRBD1 for D (6 bases). Germline CDR1 reads LNHDA; CDR2 reads SQIVND (reference sequence). Trimming stripped 5 bases from V and 0 bases from J, with 7 bases between. The CDR3 loop spans 13 amino acids. The CDR3 loop is CASSDRLNTEAFF. CDR3 DNA: TGTGCCAGTAGTGACAGGTTGAACACTGAAGCTTTCTTT.

This clonotype was detected only a few times. The rearrangement uses TRBV15 and TRBJ1-5; the D is unclear. V shed 0 bases and J shed 6 bases, with 6 bases lying between them. The CDR3 contains 13 residues. Germline V lookup: CDR1 LNHNV, CDR2 YYDKDF (reference sequence). Written as DNA, the CDR3 is TGTGCCACCAGCAGAGACTTCGTTCAGCCCCAGCATTTT. It translates to CATSRDFVQPQHF.

This clonotype was seen a few times. One end of the junction does not line up with germline, which may come from a read error. The J gene is TRBJ2-7, the V gene TRBV7-7, with D uncertain. This CDR3 has 13 amino acids. The V gene's germline CDR1 is SSHAT and CDR2 FNYEAQ (reference sequence). CDR3 DNA: TGTGCTAGCAGCTTAGATGTGGCGGATAAGCAGTACTTC. Encoded protein: CASSLDVADKQYF.

V and J are TRBV20-1 and TRBJ1-3, with 7 nucleotides matching TRBD1. The CDR3 length is 14 residues. Trimming removed 2 bases from V and 5 bases from J; junction bases left unmatched: 6. Per germline, CDR1 DFQATT and CDR2 SNEGSKA (reference sequence). CDR3 residues: CSARIVTGRNTIYF. The CDR3 bases are TGCAGTGCTAGAATCGTGACAGGGCGAAACACCATATATTTT.

This clonotype has just a few counts. The rearrangement joins TRBV11-2 to TRBJ2-7; D may be TRBD2 (5 bases). Germline CDR1 reads SGHAT; CDR2 reads FQNNGV. Trimming stripped 4 bases from V and 5 bases from J, with 18 bases between. The CDR3 has 15 amino acids. In DNA, the CDR3 is TGTGCCAGCAGCTCGGTTTGGGAGTCAACCAACGAGCAGTACTTC. Encoded protein: CASSSVWESTNEQYF.

In regard to this clonotype: A read error is likely, as this CDR3 ends without the conserved phenylalanine or tryptophan. This chain joins TRBV7-8 and TRBJ2-2; no definite D call. The CDR3 has 14 residues. The germline CDR1 and CDR2 sequences are SGHVS and FQNEAQ. Trimming pared 3 bases from V and 4 bases from J, leaving 9 bases between. The CDR3 nucleotides are TGTGCCAGCAGCTTCCTTGGGGTCACCGGGGAGCTGTTTCTT. Protein product: CASSFLGVTGELFL.

This clonotype was detected only a few times. CDR3 coding DNA: TGTGCCAGCAGAAAAAGCGCAGGACAGGGGGCCAACGAGCAGTACTTC. It yields the protein CASRKSAGQGANEQYF. The chain uses TRBV6-1 and TRBJ2-7; 11 bases are a match to TRBD1. Germline CDR1 and CDR2: MNHNS and SASEGT. Germline trimming cut 6 bases from V and 5 bases from J; bases unmatched to any gene: 12. The CDR3 is 16 residues long.

The chain uses TRBV7-3 and TRBJ2-5, with 10 bases lining up with TRBD2. J gave up 4 bases and V 3 bases, and 8 bases lay outside the gene matches. The CDR3 spans 16 residues. CDR1 is SGHTA, CDR2 FQGTGA, per germline. The CDR3 here is CASSLFLAGVGETQYF. The CDR3 DNA reads TGTGCCAGCAGCTTGTTCCTAGCGGGAGTGGGAGAGACCCAGTACTTC.

V and J are TRBV9 and TRBJ1-2, with D uncertain. CDR3 size: 13 residues. Germline V gene lookup returns CDR1 SGDLS and CDR2 YYNGEE. With 0 bases removed from V and 4 bases from J, the gap between germline ends came to 7 bases. The CDR3 protein is CASSVGQLYGYTF. CDR3 bases: TGTGCCAGCAGCGTAGGGCAGCTCTATGGCTACACCTTC. The full variable domain, completed using reference TRBV9 and TRBJ1-2, is DSGVTQTPKHLITATGQRVTLRCSPRSGDLSVYWYQQSLDQGLQFLIQYYNGEERAKGNILERFSAQQFPDLHSELNLSSLELGDSALYFCASSVGQLYGYTFGSGTRLTVV.

The chain combines TRBV5-1 with TRBJ1-1, with no clear D. CDR3 length equals 16 residues. The V and J ends lost 2 bases and 1 base respectively, with 15 bases between them. Germline CDR1 and CDR2: SGHRS and YFSETQ. The CDR3 region is CASSLTAVKGNTEAFF. The DNA for the CDR3 is TGCGCCAGCAGCTTAACGGCAGTCAAGGGGAACACTGAAGCTTTCTTT.

The chain uses TRBV11-2 and TRBJ2-3; the match to TRBD1 covers 8 bases. The CDR3 length is 15 residues. Germline V gives CDR1 SGHAT, CDR2 FQNNGV. J lost 6 bases, V lost 1 base, and 6 bases had no gene match. CDR3 residues: CASSLGGTGGDTQYF. As DNA, the CDR3 is TGTGCCAGCAGCTTAGGCGGGACAGGTGGGGATACGCAGTATTTT.

This clonotype was counted a few times. The chain links TRBV20-1 to TRBJ2-7, with D possibly matching TRBD2 (5 bases). Germline assignment: CDR1 DFQATT and CDR2 SNEGSKA (reference sequence). There are 14 residues in the CDR3. V lost 3 bases and J lost 7, with 19 bases in between. The CDR3 DNA reads as TGCAGTGCTAGGGATTATATGGGGTCGGGGGAGCAGTACTTC. Its translation is CSARDYMGSGEQYF.

Regarding this clonotype: Just one base apart from a much larger clone, this may be a read error. The V and J genes are TRBV6-2 or TRBV6-3 and TRBJ2-1; no clear D. Between the trimmed V and J ends, which lost 11 bases and 9 bases, there was a span of 32 bases. This CDR3 is built from 17 residues. Germline CDR1 MNHEY, CDR2 SVGEGT. The chain's CDR3 is CAARRVLKVGQSGEQFF. DNA of the CDR3: TGTGCCGCGAGACGGGTGTTAAAGGTTGGGCAGTCCGGTGAGCAGTTCTTC.

The V and J genes are TRBV5-6 and TRBJ2-1; the D gene is possibly TRBD1 (6 bases). The CDR3 contains 15 residues. Germline values: CDR1 SGHDT, CDR2 YYEEEE. The ends were cut back, 4 bases at V and 4 bases at J, with 15 bases in the middle. This chain's CDR3 is CASSRRQVRYNEQFF. The DNA of the CDR3 is TGTGCCAGCAGCCGACGACAGGTGCGATACAATGAGCAGTTCTTC.

This chain uses TRBV27 with TRBJ2-7; the match to TRBD1 covers 8 bases. CDR1 and CDR2 from the germline V gene are MNHEY and SMNVEV (reference sequence). Unmatched junction bases numbered 5, after V lost 2 bases and J lost 5 bases. The CDR3 runs to 14 residues. The CDR3 here is CASSLTQGAHEQYF. The CDR3 DNA follows: TGTGCCAGCAGTTTAACGCAGGGGGCGCACGAGCAGTACTTC.

The chain is built from TRBV2 and TRBJ1-3, with D tentatively TRBD1 (5 bases). Germline CDR1 reads SNHLY; CDR2 reads FYNNEI. This CDR3 has 15 residues. The V gene lost 1 base and the J gene lost 7 bases, with 14 bases spanning the gap. This CDR3 is CASSEVPTAGNTIYF. The CDR3 DNA reads as TGTGCCAGCAGTGAAGTCCCGACAGCGGGGAACACCATATATTTT.

Turning to this clonotype: The CDR3 ends on some other residue instead of the conserved phenylalanine or tryptophan, so this is likely a read error. The chain couples TRBV29-1 to TRBJ1-5; TRBD1 matches at 8 bases. This CDR3 contains 14 residues. Germline loops: CDR1 SQVTM, CDR2 ANQGSEA. V lost 5 bases, J lost 3 bases, and 6 bases stayed unmatched. The CDR3: CSVRAGGLNQPQHL. The CDR3 DNA follows: TGCAGCGTTCGGGCAGGGGGCCTCAATCAGCCCCAGCATCTT.

This clonotype turned up a few times. The V gene is TRBV5-1, the J gene TRBJ2-5; 13 nucleotides line up with TRBD2. Trimming cost V 4 bases and J 1 base; bases outside gene matches: 4. Germline CDR1 and CDR2: SGHRS and YFSETQ. CDR3 length: 16 amino acids. CDR3 DNA sequence: TGCGCCAGCAGCCCCGGACTAGCGGGAGCCCAAGAGACCCAGTACTTC. Translating it yields CASSPGLAGAQETQYF.

The sample holds a few counts of this clonotype. V is TRBV5-4 and J is TRBJ2-7; 7 bases align to TRBD1. Trimming removed 6 bases from V and 4 bases from J; junction bases left unmatched: 7. Germline values: CDR1 SGHNT, CDR2 YYREEE (reference sequence). The CDR3 runs to 13 residues. In DNA, the CDR3 is TGTGCCAGCAATTTAAGGGGGCAGTACGAGCAGTACTTC. Its translation is CASNLRGQYEQYF. The full variable domain, rest sourced from reference TRBV5-4 and TRBJ2-7, is ETGVTQSPTHLIKTRGQQVTLRCSSQSGHNTVSWYQQALGQGPQFIFQYYREEENGRGNFPPRFSGLQFPNYSSELNVNALELDDSALYLCASNLRGQYEQYFGPGTRLTVT.

This clonotype was detected only a few times. This chain links TRBV2 with TRBJ1-3; D gene unclear. Germline V gives CDR1 SNHLY, CDR2 FYNNEI. The CDR3 sequence is 16 residues long. V lost 6 bases to trimming and J lost 0 bases, with 15 bases between them. CDR3 DNA sequence: TGTGCCAGCAGCGTGAGCGGGGATGACTCTGGAAACACCATATATTTT. It encodes CASSVSGDDSGNTIYF.

This clonotype was seen a handful of times. The V gene is TRBV12-3 or TRBV12-4, the J gene TRBJ2-5; TRBD2 might be the D (5 bases). The V and J ends lost 3 bases and 5 bases respectively, with 16 bases between them. This CDR3 has 15 amino acids. The CDR3 sequence is CASSFMGRTGETQYF. CDR3 DNA: TGTGCCAGCAGTTTTATGGGTCGGACTGGGGAGACCCAGTACTTC.